The 17 T cell receptor beta chains given below trace back to one sample, sequenced in a study of beta chain features in type 1 diabetes. Overall study findings and caveats: A moderate, significant TCRB CDR3 shortening appeared in type 1 diabetes across four CD4+ subsets.

What was sequenced were expressed TCRB transcripts, since all of the isolated RNA had been reverse transcribed. Generated by immunoSEQ multiplex PCR, the TCRdb table keeps only in-frame clones and is missing some. This sample has approximately 270,000 clones; 14% occur once, and the top ten carry about 0.015%. Their antigen targets remain unknown. Sequenced material: naive CD4+ T cells from blood. Receptors originate from a man aged 25-40 years with type 1 diabetes.

The genes are TRBV29-1 and TRBJ2-5, with 7 positions matching TRBD1. CDR3 size: 14 residues. Germline CDR1 reads SQVTM; CDR2 reads ANQGSEA. The V gene end was trimmed by 6 bases and the J gene end by 4 bases; junction bases not matched to a gene: 11. In DNA form, the CDR3 reads TGCAGCGTCCCCGGCAGGGGGAATGGAGAGACCCAGTACTTC. This encodes CSVPGRGNGETQYF.

This clone was seen a handful of times. The gene calls are TRBV18 and TRBJ2-3; maybe TRBD2 (6 bases). Trimming pared 4 bases from V and 0 bases from J, leaving 8 bases between. Per germline, CDR1 KGHSH and CDR2 LQKENI. The CDR3 length is 14 residues. CDR3 nucleotide sequence: TGTGCCAGCTCACAGGAGGGAAGCACAGATACGCAGTATTTT. Protein product: CASSQEGSTDTQYF.

This clone was observed a few times. The chain links TRBV4-3 to TRBJ1-2; 7 bases match TRBD1. The CDR3 contains 15 residues. Per germline, CDR1 LGHNA and CDR2 YSLEER. V shed 4 bases and J 1 base; nucleotides not matched to a gene: 6. CDR3 sequence: CASSPNRGYNYGYTF. The CDR3 DNA reads as TGCGCCAGCAGCCCGAACAGGGGATATAACTATGGCTACACCTTC.

This clone was seen a handful of times. The chain couples TRBV11-1 to TRBJ2-1; the D is unclear. V was shortened by 3 bases and J by 7 bases, with 10 bases between the two germline ends. This CDR3 is 13 amino acids long. CDR1 is SGHAT, CDR2 FQDESV, per germline (reference sequence). CDR3 residues: CASSLTVRNEQFF. The CDR3 DNA is TGTGCCAGCAGCTTGACCGTGAGGAATGAGCAGTTCTTC.

This clone was seen a handful of times. The rearrangement joins TRBV25-1 to TRBJ2-1; 7 positions agree with TRBD2. This CDR3 spans 14 amino acids. Trimming cost V 3 bases and J 2 bases; bases outside gene matches: 1. In germline, CDR1 is MGHDK, CDR2 SYGVNS. The CDR3 is CASSDLAAYNEQFF. For the CDR3, the DNA is TGTGCCAGCAGTGATCTAGCGGCCTACAATGAGCAGTTCTTC.

The chain uses TRBV29-1 and TRBJ2-1; 11 bases agree with TRBD2. The CDR3 is 13 amino acids. V dropped 4 bases and J dropped 10; count of bases not matched to a gene: 6. Germline loops: CDR1 SQVTM, CDR2 ANQGSEA. CDR3 protein: CSVGVLAGVEQFF. The CDR3 nucleotides are TGCAGCGTTGGAGTACTAGCGGGAGTAGAGCAGTTCTTC.

The genes are TRBV27 and TRBJ1-1; tentative D call: TRBD1 (6 bases). Trimming shortened V by 5 bases and J by 0 bases, and 13 bases separated the two germline ends. CDR3 size: 15 residues. CDR1 MNHEY and CDR2 SMNVEV come from the germline V gene (reference sequence). The CDR3 loop is CASSPRGAMNTEAFF. For the CDR3, the DNA is TGTGCCAGCAGTCCCCGGGGGGCTATGAACACTGAAGCTTTCTTT.

The chain joins TRBV7-3 to TRBJ2-7, with D perhaps matching TRBD2 (5 bases). Germline loops: CDR1 SGHTA, CDR2 FQGTGA. This CDR3 is 13 amino acids long. The V and J ends lost 5 bases and 5 bases respectively, with 13 bases between them. CDR3 in amino acids: CASSPRGRHEQYF. CDR3 DNA sequence: TGTGCCAGCAGCCCCCGGGGTCGGCACGAGCAGTACTTC.

V gene TRBV5-1 combines with J gene TRBJ1-3; possible D gene TRBD1, 6 bases. The CDR3 runs 13 residues. Germline lookup yields CDR1 SGHRS and CDR2 YFSETQ. V lost 2 bases, J lost 4 bases, and 7 bases lay in between. The CDR3 reads CASSFTGGNTIYF. DNA of the CDR3: TGCGCCAGCAGCTTCACAGGGGGAAACACCATATATTTT.

The V gene is TRBV4-2, the J gene TRBJ2-3; 7 nucleotides line up with TRBD2. Trimming at V came to 1 base and at J to 4 bases, leaving 11 bases not matched to a gene. The CDR3 is made up of 17 amino acids. Germline-derived CDR1 and CDR2 are LGHNA and YNFKEQ. CDR3 coding DNA: TGTGCCAGCAGCCAAGTCCAGGGCAGCGGGATTCCAGATACGCAGTATTTT. Translated: CASSQVQGSGIPDTQYF.

The chain uses TRBV18 and TRBJ2-7, with TRBD2 identical over 12 bases. This CDR3 has 14 amino acids. Germline values: CDR1 KGHSH, CDR2 LQKENI. With 5 bases clipped from V and 8 bases from J, the junction kept 7 bases outside the gene matches. The CDR3 DNA is TGTGCCAGCTCATCGACCGGACTAGCGGGGAAGCAGTACTTC. This sequence encodes CASSSTGLAGKQYF. Full variable domain (missing parts from reference TRBV18 and TRBJ2-7): NAGVMQNPRHLVRRRGQEARLRCSPMKGHSHVYWYRQLPEEGLKFMVYLQKENIIDESGMPKERFSAEFPKEGPSILRIQQVVRGDSAAYFCASSSTGLAGKQYFGPGTRLTVT.

On this clone: Other nucleotide sequences from this sample produce the same CDR3. This chain joins TRBV5-1 and TRBJ2-1; D unclear. CDR1 and CDR2 from the germline V gene are SGHRS and YFSETQ. The CDR3 totals 12 residues. The V end lost 2 bases, the J end lost 5 bases, and 5 bases lay between the germline ends. The CDR3 region is CASSLTNNEQFF. CDR3 nucleotides: TGCGCCAGCAGCTTAACAAACAATGAGCAGTTCTTC.

This clone showed up just a few times. This sequence joins TRBV18 and TRBJ1-5; no firm D call. The CDR3 sequence is 12 residues long. Germline CDR1 and CDR2: KGHSH and LQKENI. The germline V and J ends were trimmed by 4 bases and 5 bases, with 6 bases remaining between them. The DNA of the CDR3 is TGTGCCAGCTCACAGGGAGATCAGCCCCAGCATTTT. Translating it yields CASSQGDQPQHF.

This clone was counted only a few times. J is TRBJ2-7 and V is TRBV18, with 10 nucleotides matching TRBD1. The CDR3 extends over 16 amino acids. CDR1 KGHSH and CDR2 LQKENI come from the germline V gene. Trimming cost V 4 bases and J 5 bases; bases outside gene matches: 11. The CDR3 loop is CASSLIPGTGAHEQYF. In DNA form, the CDR3 reads TGTGCCAGCTCACTAATACCCGGGACAGGGGCACACGAGCAGTACTTC.

This clone showed up just a few times. This sequence joins TRBV6-1 and TRBJ2-7, with 11 nucleotides matching TRBD2. CDR3 length: 16 residues. Trimming cost V 4 bases and J 2 bases; bases outside gene matches: 7. Germline V gene data show CDR1 as MNHNS and CDR2 as SASEGT. CDR3 bases: TGTGCCAGCAGTGGAGGACGACTAGCGGGAACCTACGAGCAGTACTTC. Translation gives CASSGGRLAGTYEQYF.

The chain recombines TRBV29-1 with TRBJ1-5, with TRBD1 matching over 8 bases. Per germline, CDR1 SQVTM and CDR2 ANQGSEA. J was trimmed by 2 bases and V by 4 bases; bases with no gene match: 4. The CDR3 is made up of 14 amino acids. The CDR3 region is CSVGTGSGNQPQHF. The CDR3 DNA reads TGCAGCGTTGGGACAGGGAGTGGCAATCAGCCCCAGCATTTT.

The V call is TRBV18, the J call TRBJ2-7; TRBD1 agrees at 10 bases. CDR1 KGHSH and CDR2 LQKENI come from the germline V gene. V dropped 5 bases and J dropped 1; count of bases not matched to a gene: 5. This CDR3 is 15 amino acids long. The CDR3 sequence: CASSSGQGVSYEQYF. The CDR3, as DNA: TGTGCCAGCTCATCCGGACAGGGGGTTTCCTACGAGCAGTACTTC.